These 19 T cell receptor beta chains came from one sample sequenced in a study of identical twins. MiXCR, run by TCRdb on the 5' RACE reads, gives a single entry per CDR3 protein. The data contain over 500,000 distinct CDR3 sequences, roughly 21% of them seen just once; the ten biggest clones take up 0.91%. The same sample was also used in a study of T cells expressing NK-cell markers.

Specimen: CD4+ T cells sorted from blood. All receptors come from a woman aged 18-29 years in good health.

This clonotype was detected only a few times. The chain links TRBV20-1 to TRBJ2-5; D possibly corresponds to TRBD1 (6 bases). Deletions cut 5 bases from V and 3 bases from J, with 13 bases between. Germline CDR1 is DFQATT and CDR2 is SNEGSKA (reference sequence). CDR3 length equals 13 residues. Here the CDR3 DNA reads TGCAGTGCTTGGTACGGGGACAAAGAGACCCAGTACTTC. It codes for CSAWYGDKETQYF.

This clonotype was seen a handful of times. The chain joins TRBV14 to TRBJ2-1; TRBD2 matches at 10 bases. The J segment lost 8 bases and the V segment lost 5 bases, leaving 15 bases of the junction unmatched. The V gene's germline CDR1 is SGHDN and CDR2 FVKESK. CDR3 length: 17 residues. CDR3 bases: TGTGCCAGCAGCTCAAGAAATTCTAGCGGGGGTGGTCATGAGCAGTTCTTC. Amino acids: CASSSRNSSGGGHEQFF.

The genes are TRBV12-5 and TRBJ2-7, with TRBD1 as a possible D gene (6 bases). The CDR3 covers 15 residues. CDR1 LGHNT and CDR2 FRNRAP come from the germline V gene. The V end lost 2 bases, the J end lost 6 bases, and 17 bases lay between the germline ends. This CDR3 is CASGLPNNQGSEQYF. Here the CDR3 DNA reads TGTGCTAGTGGTTTGCCCAACAATCAGGGGTCCGAGCAGTACTTC.

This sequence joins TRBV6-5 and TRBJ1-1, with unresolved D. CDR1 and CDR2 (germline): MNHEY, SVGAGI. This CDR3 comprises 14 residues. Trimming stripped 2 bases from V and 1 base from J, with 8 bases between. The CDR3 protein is CASSYTGPNTEAFF. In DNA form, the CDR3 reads TGTGCCAGCAGTTACACCGGGCCGAACACTGAAGCTTTCTTT.

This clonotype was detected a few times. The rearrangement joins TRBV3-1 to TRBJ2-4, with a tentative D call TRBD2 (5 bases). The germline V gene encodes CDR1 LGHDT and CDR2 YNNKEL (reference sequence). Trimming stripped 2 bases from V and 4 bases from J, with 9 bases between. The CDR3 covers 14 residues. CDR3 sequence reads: CASSQRTGKNIQYF. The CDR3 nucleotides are TGTGCCAGCAGCCAACGGACGGGGAAAAACATTCAGTACTTC.

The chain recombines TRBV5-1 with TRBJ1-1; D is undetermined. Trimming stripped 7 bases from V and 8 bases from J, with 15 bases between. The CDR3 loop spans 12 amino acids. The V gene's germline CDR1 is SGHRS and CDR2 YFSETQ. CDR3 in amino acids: CASGDNPAEAFF. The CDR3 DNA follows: TGCGCCAGCGGAGATAATCCGGCCGAAGCTTTCTTT. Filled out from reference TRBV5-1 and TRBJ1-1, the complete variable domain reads KAGVTQTPRYLIKTRGQQVTLSCSPISGHRSVSWYQQTPGQGLQFLFEYFSETQRNKGNFPGRFSGRQFSNSRSEMNVSTLELGDSALYLCASGDNPAEAFFGQGTRLTVV.

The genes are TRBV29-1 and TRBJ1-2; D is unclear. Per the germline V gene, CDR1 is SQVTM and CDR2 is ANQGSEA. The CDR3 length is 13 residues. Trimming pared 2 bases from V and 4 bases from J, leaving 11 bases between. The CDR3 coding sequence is TGCAGCGTTGAAAGTGTACAGCCCTATGGCTACACCTTC. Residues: CSVESVQPYGYTF.

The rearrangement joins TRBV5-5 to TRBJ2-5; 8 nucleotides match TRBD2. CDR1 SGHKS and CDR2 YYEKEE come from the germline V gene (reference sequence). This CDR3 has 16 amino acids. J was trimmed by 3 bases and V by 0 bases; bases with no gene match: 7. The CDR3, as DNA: TGTGCCAGCAGCTTGGGGATAGCGGGGAACGAAGAGACCCAGTACTTC. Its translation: CASSLGIAGNEETQYF.

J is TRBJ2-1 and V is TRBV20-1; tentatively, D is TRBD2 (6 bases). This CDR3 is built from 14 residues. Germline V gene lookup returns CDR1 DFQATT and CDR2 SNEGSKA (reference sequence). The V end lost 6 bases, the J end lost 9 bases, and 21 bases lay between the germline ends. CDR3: CSATGSLAPPEQFF. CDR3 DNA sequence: TGCAGTGCCACCGGGAGCCTAGCCCCGCCTGAGCAGTTCTTC.

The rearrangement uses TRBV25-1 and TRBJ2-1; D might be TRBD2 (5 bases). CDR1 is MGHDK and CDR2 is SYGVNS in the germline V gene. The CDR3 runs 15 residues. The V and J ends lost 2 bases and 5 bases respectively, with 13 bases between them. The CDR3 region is CASSEQSLAHNEQFF. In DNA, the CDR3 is TGTGCCAGCAGTGAACAGTCCCTAGCCCACAATGAGCAGTTCTTC.

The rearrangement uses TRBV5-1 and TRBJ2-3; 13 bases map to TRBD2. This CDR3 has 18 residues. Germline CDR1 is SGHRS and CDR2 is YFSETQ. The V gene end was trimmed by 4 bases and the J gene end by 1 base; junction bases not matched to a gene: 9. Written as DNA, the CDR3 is TGCGCCAGCAGCGTGGGACTAGCGGGATCGGTCGGCACAGATACGCAGTATTTT. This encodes CASSVGLAGSVGTDTQYF.

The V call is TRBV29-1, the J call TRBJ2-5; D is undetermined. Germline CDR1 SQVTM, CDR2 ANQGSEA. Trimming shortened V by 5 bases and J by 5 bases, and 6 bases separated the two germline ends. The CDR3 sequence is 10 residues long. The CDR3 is CSVIGETQYF. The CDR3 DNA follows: TGCAGCGTTATTGGCGAGACCCAGTACTTC.

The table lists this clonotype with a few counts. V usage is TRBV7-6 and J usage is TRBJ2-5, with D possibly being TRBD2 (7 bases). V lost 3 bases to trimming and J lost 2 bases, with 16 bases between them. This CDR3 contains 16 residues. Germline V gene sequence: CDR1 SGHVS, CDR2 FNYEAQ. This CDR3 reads CASSLRGGDLQETQYF. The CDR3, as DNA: TGTGCCAGCAGCTTGAGGGGGGGCGACCTACAAGAGACCCAGTACTTC.

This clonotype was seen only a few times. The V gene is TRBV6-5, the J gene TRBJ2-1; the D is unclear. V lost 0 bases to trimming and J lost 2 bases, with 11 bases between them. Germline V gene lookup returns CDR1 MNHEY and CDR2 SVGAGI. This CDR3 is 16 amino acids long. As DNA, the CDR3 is TGTGCCAGCAGTTACTCCTCAGATCCTACCTACAATGAGCAGTTCTTC. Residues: CASSYSSDPTYNEQFF.

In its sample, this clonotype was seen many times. The CDR3 sequence is CASSATRGITDTQYF. Here the CDR3 DNA reads TGCGCCAGCAGCGCGACTAGGGGTATCACAGATACGCAGTATTTT. J is TRBJ2-3 and V is TRBV5-1; D might be TRBD2 (6 bases). Deletions cut 4 bases from V and 2 bases from J, with 14 bases between. The CDR3 loop spans 15 amino acids. Per the germline V gene, CDR1 is SGHRS and CDR2 is YFSETQ.

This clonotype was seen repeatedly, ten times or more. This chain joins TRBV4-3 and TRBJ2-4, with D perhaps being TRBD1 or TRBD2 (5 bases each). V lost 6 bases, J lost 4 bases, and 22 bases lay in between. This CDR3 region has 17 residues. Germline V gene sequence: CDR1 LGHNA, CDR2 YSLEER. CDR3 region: CASSREYTGTEKNIQYF. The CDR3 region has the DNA TGCGCCAGCAGTAGGGAATACACCGGGACGGAAAAAAACATTCAGTACTTC.

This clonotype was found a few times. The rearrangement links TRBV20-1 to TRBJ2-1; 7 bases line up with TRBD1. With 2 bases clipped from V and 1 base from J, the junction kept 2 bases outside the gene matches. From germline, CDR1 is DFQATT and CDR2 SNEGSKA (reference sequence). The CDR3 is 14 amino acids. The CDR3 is CSARQDRSYNEQFF. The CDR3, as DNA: TGCAGTGCTAGACAGGACAGGTCCTACAATGAGCAGTTCTTC.

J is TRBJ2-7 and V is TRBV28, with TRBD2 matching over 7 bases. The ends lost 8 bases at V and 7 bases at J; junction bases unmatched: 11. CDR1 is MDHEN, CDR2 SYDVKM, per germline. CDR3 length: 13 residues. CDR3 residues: CASLSGGIGEQYF. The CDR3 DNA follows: TGTGCCAGCCTGTCCGGGGGGATCGGGGAGCAGTACTTC.

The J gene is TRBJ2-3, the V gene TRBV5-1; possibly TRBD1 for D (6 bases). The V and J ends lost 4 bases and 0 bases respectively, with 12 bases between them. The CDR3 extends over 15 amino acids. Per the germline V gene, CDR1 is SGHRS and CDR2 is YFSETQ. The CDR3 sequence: CASSQDSYSTDTQYF. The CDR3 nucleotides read TGCGCCAGCAGCCAGGACAGTTATAGCACAGATACGCAGTATTTT.